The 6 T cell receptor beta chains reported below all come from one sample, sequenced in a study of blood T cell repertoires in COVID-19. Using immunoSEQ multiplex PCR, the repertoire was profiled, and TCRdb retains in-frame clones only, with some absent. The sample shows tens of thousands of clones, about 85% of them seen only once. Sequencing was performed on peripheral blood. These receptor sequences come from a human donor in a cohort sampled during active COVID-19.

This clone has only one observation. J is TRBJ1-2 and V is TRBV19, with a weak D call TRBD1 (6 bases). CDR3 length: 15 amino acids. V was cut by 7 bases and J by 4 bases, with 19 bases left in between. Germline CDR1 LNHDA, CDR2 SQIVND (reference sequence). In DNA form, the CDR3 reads TGTGCCAGTACCCCCCAGGGGAATTTGGTCTATGGCTACACCTTC. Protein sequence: CASTPQGNLVYGYTF.

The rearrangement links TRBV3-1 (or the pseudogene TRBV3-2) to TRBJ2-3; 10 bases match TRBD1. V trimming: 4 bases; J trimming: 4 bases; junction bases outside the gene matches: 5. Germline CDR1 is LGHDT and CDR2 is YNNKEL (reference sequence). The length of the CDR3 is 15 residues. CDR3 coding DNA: TGTGCCAGCAGCCCCCGGGACAGGGGACCAGATACGCAGTATTTT. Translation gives CASSPRDRGPDTQYF.

DNA of the CDR3: TGTGCTAGTGGTTTGGACGGGGTGTCCTATAATTCACCCCTCCACTTT. The encoded protein is CASGLDGVSYNSPLHF. The chain couples TRBV12-5 to TRBJ1-6; no firm D call. The CDR3 spans 16 residues. V was cut by 1 base and J by 1 base, with 8 bases left in between. Germline CDR1 and CDR2: LGHNT and FRNRAP.

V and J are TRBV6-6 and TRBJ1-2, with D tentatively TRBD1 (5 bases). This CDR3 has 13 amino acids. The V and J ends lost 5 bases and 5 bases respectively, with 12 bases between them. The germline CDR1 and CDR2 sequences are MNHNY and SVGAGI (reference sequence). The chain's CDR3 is CASSPDSQYGYTF. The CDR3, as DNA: TGTGCCAGCAGTCCCGACAGCCAATATGGCTACACCTTC.

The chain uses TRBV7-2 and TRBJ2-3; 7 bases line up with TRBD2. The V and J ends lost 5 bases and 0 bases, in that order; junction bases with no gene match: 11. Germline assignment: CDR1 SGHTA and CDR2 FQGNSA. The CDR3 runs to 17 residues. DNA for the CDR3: TGTGCCAGCAGCGCGCGGGCTAGCGGTTCTAGCACAGATACGCAGTATTTT. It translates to CASSARASGSSTDTQYF.

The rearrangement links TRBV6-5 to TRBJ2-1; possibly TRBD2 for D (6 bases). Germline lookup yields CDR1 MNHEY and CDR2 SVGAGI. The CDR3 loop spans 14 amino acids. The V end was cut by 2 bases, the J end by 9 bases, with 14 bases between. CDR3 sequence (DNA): TGTGCCAGCAGTTACCCCCGGGTGGGAGGTGAGCAGTTCTTC. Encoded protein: CASSYPRVGGEQFF.